The 2 T cell receptor beta chains given below trace back to one sample, sequenced in a study of blood T cell repertoires in COVID-19. Produced via immunoSEQ multiplex PCR; TCRdb's table is partial and in-frame only. The repertoire includes 140,000 or so clones, under 80% of them detected once, and 3.5% to 4.5% sits in the top ten. Sequenced sample: peripheral blood. The receptors shown here come from a man in his sixties with acute or convalescent COVID-19.

This clone has just a few counts. The chain employs TRBV5-1 and TRBJ2-3; TRBD2 matches at 13 bases. V shed 4 bases and J 5 bases; nucleotides not matched to a gene: 4. The CDR3 spans 15 residues. Looked up from germline, CDR1 is SGHRS and CDR2 is YFSETQ. The CDR3 region has the DNA TGCGCCAGCAGCCAGACTAGCGGGAGGATAGATACGCAGTATTTT. This gives the protein CASSQTSGRIDTQYF.

This chain links TRBV15 with TRBJ2-5; 12 bases line up with TRBD2. CDR1 and CDR2 (germline): LNHNV, YYDKDF (reference sequence). The V gene end was trimmed by 1 base and the J gene end by 5 bases; junction bases not matched to a gene: 8. The CDR3 consists of 17 residues. The CDR3 bases are TGTGCCACCAGCAGAGTGGTGACTAGCGGGAGCACCGAGACCCAGTACTTC. Amino acids: CATSRVVTSGSTETQYF.